This T cell receptor (beta chain) was found in a study of blood T cell repertoires in COVID-19. Trimming took 1 base from V and 7 from J; bases not matched to a gene: 10. The CDR3 totals 17 residues. Germline CDR1 reads SGHDN; CDR2 reads FVKESK. Using immunoSEQ multiplex PCR, the repertoire was profiled, and TCRdb retains in-frame clones only, with some absent. The sample lists 150,000 to 200,000 clones, more than 80% occurring once. J is TRBJ2-1 and V is TRBV14; 10 bases are a match to TRBD1. Material for sequencing was peripheral blood. This receptor was identified in a woman of 80 years or more with COVID-19, enrolled during active disease. This CDR3 is CASSQGPGTGVFNEQFF. The DNA for the CDR3 is TGTGCCAGCAGCCAAGGGCCCGGGACAGGGGTTTTTAATGAGCAGTTCTTC.